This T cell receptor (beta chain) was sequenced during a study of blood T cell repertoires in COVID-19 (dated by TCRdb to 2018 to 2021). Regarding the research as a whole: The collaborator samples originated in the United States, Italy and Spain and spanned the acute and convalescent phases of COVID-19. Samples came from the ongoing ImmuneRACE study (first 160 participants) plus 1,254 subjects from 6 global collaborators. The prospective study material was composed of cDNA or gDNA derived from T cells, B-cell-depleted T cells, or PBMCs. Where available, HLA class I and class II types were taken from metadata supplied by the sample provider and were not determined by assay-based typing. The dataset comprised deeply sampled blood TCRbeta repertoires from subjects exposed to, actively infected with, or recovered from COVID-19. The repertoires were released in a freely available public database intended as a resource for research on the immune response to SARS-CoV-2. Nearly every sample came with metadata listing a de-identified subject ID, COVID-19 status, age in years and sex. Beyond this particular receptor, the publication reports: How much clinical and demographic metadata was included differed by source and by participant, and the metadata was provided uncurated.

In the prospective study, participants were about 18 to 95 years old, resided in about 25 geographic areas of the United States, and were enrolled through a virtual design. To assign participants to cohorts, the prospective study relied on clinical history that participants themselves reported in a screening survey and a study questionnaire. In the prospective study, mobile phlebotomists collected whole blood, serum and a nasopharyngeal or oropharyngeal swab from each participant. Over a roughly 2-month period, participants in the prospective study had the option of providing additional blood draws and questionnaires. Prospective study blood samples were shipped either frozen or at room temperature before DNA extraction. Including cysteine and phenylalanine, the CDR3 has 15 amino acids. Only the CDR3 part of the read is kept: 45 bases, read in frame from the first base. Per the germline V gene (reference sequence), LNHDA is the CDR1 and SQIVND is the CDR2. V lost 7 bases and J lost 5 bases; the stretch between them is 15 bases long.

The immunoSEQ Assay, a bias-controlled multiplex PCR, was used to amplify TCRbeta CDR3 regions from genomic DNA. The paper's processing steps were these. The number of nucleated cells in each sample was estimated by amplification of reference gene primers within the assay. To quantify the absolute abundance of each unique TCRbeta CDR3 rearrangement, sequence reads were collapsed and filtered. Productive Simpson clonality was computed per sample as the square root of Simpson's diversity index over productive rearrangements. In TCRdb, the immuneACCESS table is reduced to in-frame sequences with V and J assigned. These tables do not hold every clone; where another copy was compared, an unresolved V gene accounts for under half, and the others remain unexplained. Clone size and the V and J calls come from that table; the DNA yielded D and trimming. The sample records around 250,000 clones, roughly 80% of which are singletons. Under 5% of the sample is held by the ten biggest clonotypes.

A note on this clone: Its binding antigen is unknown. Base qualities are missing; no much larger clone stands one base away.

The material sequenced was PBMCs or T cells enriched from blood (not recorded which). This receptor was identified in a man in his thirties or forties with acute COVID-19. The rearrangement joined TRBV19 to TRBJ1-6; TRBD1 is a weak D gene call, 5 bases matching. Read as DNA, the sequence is TGTGCCAGTACCATCCCGGGCAGGGATAATTCACCCCTCCACTTT. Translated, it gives CASTIPGRDNSPLHF.